This is a list of T cell receptor beta chains from one sample in a study of T cell repertoires in ileal Crohn's disease. TCRdb's table, derived via immunoSEQ multiplex PCR, lists solely in-frame clones and lacks some. The data show about 8,200 clones, more than 60% seen once. Sequencing was done on a sample of ileal tissue. The receptors shown here come from an adult with Crohn's disease. CDR3s include the opening cysteine and the closing phenylalanine or tryptophan. Fields, in order: V gene, clone size, D gene, J gene, CDR3 DNA, CDR3 protein. The D gene is left open where the match is weak. Rows give clone size only sometimes, using once, few, many, or a class for an expanded clone.

V: TRBV19
size: NA
D: NA
J: TRBJ2-5
DNA: TGTGCCAGTAGATCCGTCGGTGGTGGCCAAGAGACCCAGTACTTC
CDR3: CASRSVGGGQETQYF

V: TRBV15
size: NA
D: NA
J: TRBJ2-1
DNA: TGTGCCACCAGCAGGGGCGGGGGCCTTAGTAATGAGCAGTTCTTC
CDR3: CATSRGGGLSNEQFF

V: TRBV5-6
size: NA
D: NA
J: TRBJ1-1
DNA: TGTGCCAGCAGCAATATTAAGCCGGGTATGAACACTGAAGCTTTCTTT
CDR3: CASSNIKPGMNTEAFF

V: TRBV5-1
size: NA
D: NA
J: TRBJ1-4
DNA: TGCGCCAGCAGCCCACCCTCCGGGCAGGGAGGGGAAAAACTGTTTTTT
CDR3: CASSPPSGQGGEKLFF

V: TRBV5-6
size: once
D: TRBD1
J: TRBJ2-7
DNA: TGTGCCAGCACCGGGACAGGGAACTTCTACGAGCAGTACTTC
CDR3: CASTGTGNFYEQYF

V: TRBV11-1
size: NA
D: NA
J: TRBJ1-1
DNA: TGTGCCAGCAGCTTAGTCGGGGGGAGAGCTGAAGCTTTCTTT
CDR3: CASSLVGGRAEAFF

V: TRBV28
size: NA
D: NA
J: TRBJ1-6
DNA: TGTGCCAGCAGGGTCCGGGGGTTTAATTCACCCCTCCACTTT
CDR3: CASRVRGFNSPLHF

V: TRBV2
size: NA
D: NA
J: TRBJ2-6
DNA: TGTGCCAGCTTTGACGGGGCTGGGGCCAACGTCCTGACTTTC
CDR3: CASFDGAGANVLTF

V: TRBV30
size: few
D: NA
J: TRBJ1-5
DNA: TGTGCCTGGAGTGTGGTAGGGGATCAGCCCCAGCATTTT
CDR3: CAWSVVGDQPQHF

V: TRBV14
size: NA
D: NA
J: TRBJ1-5
DNA: TGTGCCAGCAGCCAAGATCGGGGTCAGCCCCAGCATTTT
CDR3: CASSQDRGQPQHF

V: TRBV4-3
size: NA
D: NA
J: TRBJ2-7
DNA: TGCGCCAGCAGACTTGGCAGGGGTGACGACGAGCAGTACTTC
CDR3: CASRLGRGDDEQYF